This entry lists 7 T cell receptor beta chains sequenced from one sample in a study of T cell responses to AZD1222 COVID-19 vaccine. Some clones are missing from TCRdb's copy, which holds only in-frame ones; the method was immunoSEQ multiplex PCR. The repertoire consists of 50,000 to 65,000 clones, with roughly 90% occurring once and the leading ten covering about 2.5%. This sample comprised peripheral blood, obtained 28 days after the second AZD1222 dose. These receptors originate from an adult who received the AZD1222 COVID-19 vaccine.

In its sample, this clone was seen a few times. The chain links TRBV7-2 to TRBJ2-3; the D is unclear. Germline V lookup: CDR1 SGHTA, CDR2 FQGNSA. The CDR3 is 14 amino acids. Trimming stripped 5 bases from V and 5 bases from J, with 14 bases between. The CDR3 DNA sequence: TGTGCCAGCAGCCTTCGATCGAGAGGAGATACGCAGTATTTT. The encoded protein is CASSLRSRGDTQYF.

The rearrangement uses TRBV5-5 and TRBJ2-1, with TRBD2 matching over 8 bases. The CDR3 extends over 17 amino acids. V trimming: 3 bases; J trimming: 7 bases; junction bases outside the gene matches: 15. Germline CDR1 reads SGHKS; CDR2 reads YYEKEE (reference sequence). DNA of the CDR3: TGTGCCAGCAGCTGGGAAGTAGGAGCGGGAGTTGGAAATGAGCAGTTCTTC. It yields the protein CASSWEVGAGVGNEQFF.

This chain connects TRBV21-1 to TRBJ2-7; the table's D call TRBD2 went unverified against the DNA. TRBV21-1 is flagged as a pseudogene. This CDR3 has 16 residues. The CDR3 is CASSKGRVKGRGEQYF. The CDR3 coding sequence is TGTGCCAGCAGCAAAGGGAGGGTGAAGGGCCGAGGCGAGCAGTACTTC.

This clone appeared once. The rearrangement uses TRBV3-1 (or the pseudogene TRBV3-2) and TRBJ2-7, with 8 positions matching TRBD2. In germline, CDR1 is LGHDT, CDR2 YNNKEL (reference sequence). Germline trimming cut 0 bases from V and 4 bases from J; bases unmatched to any gene: 8. The CDR3 runs 16 residues. DNA for the CDR3: TGTGCCAGCAGCCAAGATTCCAGCGGGAGATTGTACGAGCAGTACTTC. It is translated as CASSQDSSGRLYEQYF.

The chain has TRBV5-1 and TRBJ1-1, with D possibly matching TRBD1 (5 bases). The CDR3 has 13 residues. From germline, CDR1 is SGHRS and CDR2 YFSETQ. V was cut by 7 bases and J by 1 base, with 11 bases left in between. The CDR3 bases are TGCGCCAGCGGGGGACTGGGGAACACTGAAGCTTTCTTT. It codes for CASGGLGNTEAFF.

The chain employs TRBV5-1 and TRBJ2-1; TRBD2 aligns across 13 bases. V gave up 4 bases and J gave up 10 bases; unmatched junction bases: 20. The CDR3 contains 19 residues. Per the germline V gene, CDR1 is SGHRS and CDR2 is YFSETQ. The CDR3 is CASSPRTSTSGRYRTEQFF. The CDR3 DNA sequence: TGCGCCAGCAGCCCGCGAACCTCGACTAGCGGGAGGTATAGAACGGAGCAGTTCTTC.

The J gene is TRBJ2-2, the V gene TRBV28; 8 bases line up with TRBD1. V shed 2 bases, J shed 3 bases, and the junction held 5 bases outside the gene matches. The CDR3 is 16 residues long. The V gene's germline CDR1 is MDHEN and CDR2 SYDVKM. The CDR3 loop reads CASSLQGAGDTGELFF. CDR3 sequence (DNA): TGTGCCAGCAGTTTACAGGGGGCTGGGGACACCGGGGAGCTGTTTTTT.